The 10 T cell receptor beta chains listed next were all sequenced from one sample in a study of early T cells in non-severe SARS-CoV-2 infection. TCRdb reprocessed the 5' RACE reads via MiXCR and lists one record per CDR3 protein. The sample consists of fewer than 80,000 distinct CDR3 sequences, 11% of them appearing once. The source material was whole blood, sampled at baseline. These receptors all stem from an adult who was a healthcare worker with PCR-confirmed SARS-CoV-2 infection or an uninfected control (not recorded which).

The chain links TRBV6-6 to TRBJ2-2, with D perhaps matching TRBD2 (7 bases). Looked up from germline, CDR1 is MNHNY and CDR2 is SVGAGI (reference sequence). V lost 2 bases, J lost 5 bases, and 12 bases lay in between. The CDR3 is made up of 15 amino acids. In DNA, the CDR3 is TGTGCCAGCAGTTACAGGGGGGGAGATACCGGGGAGCTGTTTTTT. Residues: CASSYRGGDTGELFF.

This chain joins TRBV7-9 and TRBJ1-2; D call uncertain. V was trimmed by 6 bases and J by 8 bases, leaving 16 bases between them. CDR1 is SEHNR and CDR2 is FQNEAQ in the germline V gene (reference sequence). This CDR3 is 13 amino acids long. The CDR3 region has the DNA TGTGCCAGCAGACTTGTGGTTCCGGGCGGCTACACCTTC. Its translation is CASRLVVPGGYTF.

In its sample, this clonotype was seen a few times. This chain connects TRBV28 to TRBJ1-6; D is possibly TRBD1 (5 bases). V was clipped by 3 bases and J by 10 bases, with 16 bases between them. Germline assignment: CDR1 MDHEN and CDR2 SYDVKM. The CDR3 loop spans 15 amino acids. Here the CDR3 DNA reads TGTGCCAGCAGTTTTGATTCAGGCCAGGGCTCACCCCTCCACTTT. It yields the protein CASSFDSGQGSPLHF.

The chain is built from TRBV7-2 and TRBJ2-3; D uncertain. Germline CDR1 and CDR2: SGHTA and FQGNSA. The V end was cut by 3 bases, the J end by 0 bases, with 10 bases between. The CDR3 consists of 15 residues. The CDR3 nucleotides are TGTGCCAGCAGCTTTGCTAGGGTTAGCACAGATACGCAGTATTTT. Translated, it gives CASSFARVSTDTQYF.

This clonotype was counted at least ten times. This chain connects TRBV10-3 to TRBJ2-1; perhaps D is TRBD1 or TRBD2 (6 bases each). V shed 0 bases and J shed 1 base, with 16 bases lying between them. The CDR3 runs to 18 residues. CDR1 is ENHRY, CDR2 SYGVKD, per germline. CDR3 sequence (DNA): TGTGCCATCAGTGAGTCGCTCGAAGGCGGGACATCCTACAATGAGCAGTTCTTC. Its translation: CAISESLEGGTSYNEQFF.

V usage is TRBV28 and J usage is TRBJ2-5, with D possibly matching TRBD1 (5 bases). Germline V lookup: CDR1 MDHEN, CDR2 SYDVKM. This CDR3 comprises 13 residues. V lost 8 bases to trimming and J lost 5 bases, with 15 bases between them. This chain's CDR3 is CASRLGPRETQYF. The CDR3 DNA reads TGTGCCAGCCGCCTGGGGCCAAGGGAGACCCAGTACTTC.

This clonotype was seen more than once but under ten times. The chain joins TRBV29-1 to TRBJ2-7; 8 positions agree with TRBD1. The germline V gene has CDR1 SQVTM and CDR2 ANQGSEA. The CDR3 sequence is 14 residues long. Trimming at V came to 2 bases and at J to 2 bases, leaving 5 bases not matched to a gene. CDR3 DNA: TGCAGCGTTGAATTGGGACAGGCTCCCTACGAGCAGTACTTC. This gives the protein CSVELGQAPYEQYF.

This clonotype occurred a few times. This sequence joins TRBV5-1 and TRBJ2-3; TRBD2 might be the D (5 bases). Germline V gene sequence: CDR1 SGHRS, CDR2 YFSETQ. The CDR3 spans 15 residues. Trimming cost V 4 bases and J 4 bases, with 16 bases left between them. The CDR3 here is CASSEDLGGPDTQYF. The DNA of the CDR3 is TGCGCCAGCAGCGAGGACTTGGGCGGGCCAGATACGCAGTATTTT.

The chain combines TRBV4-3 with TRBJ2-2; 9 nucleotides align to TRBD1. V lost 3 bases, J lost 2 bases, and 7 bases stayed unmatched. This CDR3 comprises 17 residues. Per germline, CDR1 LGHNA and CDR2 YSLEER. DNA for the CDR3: TGCGCCAGCAGCCAGGAAGACAGGGGGAGAAACACCGGGGAGCTGTTTTTT. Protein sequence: CASSQEDRGRNTGELFF.

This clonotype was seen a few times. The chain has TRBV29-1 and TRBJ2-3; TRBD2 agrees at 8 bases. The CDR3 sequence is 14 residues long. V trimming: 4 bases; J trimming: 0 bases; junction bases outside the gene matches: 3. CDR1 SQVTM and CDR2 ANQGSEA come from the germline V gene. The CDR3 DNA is TGCAGCGTTGCTGTAGCGGGGAGCACAGATACGCAGTATTTT. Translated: CSVAVAGSTDTQYF.